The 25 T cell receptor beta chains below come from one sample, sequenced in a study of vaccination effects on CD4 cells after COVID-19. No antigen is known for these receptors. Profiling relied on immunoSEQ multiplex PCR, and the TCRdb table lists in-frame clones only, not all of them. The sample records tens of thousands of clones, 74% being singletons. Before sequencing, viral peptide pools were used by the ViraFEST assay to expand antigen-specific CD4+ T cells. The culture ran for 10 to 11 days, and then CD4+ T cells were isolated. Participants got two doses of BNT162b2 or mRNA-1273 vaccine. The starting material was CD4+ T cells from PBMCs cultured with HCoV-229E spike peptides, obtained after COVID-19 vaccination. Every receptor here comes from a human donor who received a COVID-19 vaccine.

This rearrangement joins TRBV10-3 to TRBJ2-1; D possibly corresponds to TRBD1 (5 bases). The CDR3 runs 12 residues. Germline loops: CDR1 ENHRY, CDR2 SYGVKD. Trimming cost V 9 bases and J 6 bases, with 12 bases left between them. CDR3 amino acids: CAMGQAFNEQFF. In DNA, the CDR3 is TGTGCCATGGGGCAGGCATTCAATGAGCAGTTCTTC.

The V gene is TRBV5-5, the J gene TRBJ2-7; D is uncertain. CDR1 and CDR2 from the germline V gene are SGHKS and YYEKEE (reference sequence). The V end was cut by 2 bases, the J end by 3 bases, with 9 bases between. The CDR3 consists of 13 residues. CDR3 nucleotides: TGTGCCAGCAGCTTATCCCAAGGCTACGAGCAGTACGTC. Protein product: CASSLSQGYEQYV.

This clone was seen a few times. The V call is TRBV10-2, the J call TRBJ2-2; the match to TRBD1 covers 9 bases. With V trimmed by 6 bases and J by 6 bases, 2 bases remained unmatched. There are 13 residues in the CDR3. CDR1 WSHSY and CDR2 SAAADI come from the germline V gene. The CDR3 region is CASRTGGAGELFF. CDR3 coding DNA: TGCGCCAGCAGGACAGGGGGGGCCGGGGAGCTGTTTTTT.

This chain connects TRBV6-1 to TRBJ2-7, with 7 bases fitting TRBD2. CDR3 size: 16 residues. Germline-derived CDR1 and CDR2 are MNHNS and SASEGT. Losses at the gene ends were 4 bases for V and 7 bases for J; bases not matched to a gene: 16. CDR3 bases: TGTGCCAGCAGTGTAAATAGTGGGGAGCGGGGCGTGGAGCAGTACGTC. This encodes CASSVNSGERGVEQYV.

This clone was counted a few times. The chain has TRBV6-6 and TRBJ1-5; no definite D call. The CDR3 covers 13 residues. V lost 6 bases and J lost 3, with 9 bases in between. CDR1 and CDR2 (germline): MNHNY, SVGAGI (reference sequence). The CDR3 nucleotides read TGTGCCAGCAGCCGCCGACCCAATCAGCCCCAGCATTTT. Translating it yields CASSRRPNQPQHF.

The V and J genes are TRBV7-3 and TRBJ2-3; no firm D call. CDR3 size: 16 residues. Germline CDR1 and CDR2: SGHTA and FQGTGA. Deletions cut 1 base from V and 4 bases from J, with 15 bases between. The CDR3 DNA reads TGTGCCAGCAGCTTAATCGGTGGCGCCCTGGCAGATACGCAGTATTTT. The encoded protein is CASSLIGGALADTQYF.

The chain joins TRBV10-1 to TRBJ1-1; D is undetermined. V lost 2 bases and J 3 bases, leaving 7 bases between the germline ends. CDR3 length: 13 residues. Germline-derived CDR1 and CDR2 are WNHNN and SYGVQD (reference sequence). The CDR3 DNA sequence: TGCGCCAGCAGTGAGATGGGATACACTGAAGCTTTCTTT. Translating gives CASSEMGYTEAFF.

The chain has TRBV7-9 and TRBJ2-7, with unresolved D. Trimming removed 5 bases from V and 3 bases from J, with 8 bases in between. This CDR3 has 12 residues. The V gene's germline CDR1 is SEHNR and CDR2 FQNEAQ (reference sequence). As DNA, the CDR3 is TGTGCCAGCAGCCCGGCAAACTACGAGCAGTACGTC. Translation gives CASSPANYEQYV.

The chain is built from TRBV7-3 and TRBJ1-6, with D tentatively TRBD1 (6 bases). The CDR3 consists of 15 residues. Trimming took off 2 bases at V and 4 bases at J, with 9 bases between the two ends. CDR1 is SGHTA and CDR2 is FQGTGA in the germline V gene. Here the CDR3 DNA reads TGTGCCAGCAGCTTAGACGGACAGTATAATTCACCCCTCCACTTT. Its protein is CASSLDGQYNSPLHF.

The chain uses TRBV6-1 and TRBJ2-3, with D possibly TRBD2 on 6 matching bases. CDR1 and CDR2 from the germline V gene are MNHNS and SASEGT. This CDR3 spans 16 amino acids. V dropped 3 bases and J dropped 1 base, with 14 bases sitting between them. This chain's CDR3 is CASSERGKGGTDTQYF. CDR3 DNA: TGTGCCAGCAGTGAGCGGGGTAAAGGTGGCACAGATACGCAGTATTTT.

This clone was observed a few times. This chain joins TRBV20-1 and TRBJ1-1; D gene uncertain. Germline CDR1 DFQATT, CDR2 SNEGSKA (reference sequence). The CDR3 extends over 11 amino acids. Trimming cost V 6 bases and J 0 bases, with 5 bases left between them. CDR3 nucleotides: TGCAGTGCGCCAGTGAACACTGAAGCTTTCTTT. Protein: CSAPVNTEAFF.

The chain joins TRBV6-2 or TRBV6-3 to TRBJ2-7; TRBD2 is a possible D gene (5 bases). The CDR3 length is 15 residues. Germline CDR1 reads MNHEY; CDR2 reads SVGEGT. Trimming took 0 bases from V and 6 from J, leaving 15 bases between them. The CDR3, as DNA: TGTGCCAGCAGTTACTCTAGGACGGGCGGAGGCGAGCAGTACGTC. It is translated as CASSYSRTGGGEQYV.

CDR3 residues: CASSRQETQYF. CDR3 DNA: TGTGCCAGTAGTCGTCAAGAGACCCAGTACTTC. This chain joins TRBV7-6 and TRBJ2-5; D remains ambiguous. The CDR3 is 11 residues long. The V end lost 9 bases, the J end lost 2 bases, and 7 bases lay between the germline ends. Looked up from germline, CDR1 is SGHVS and CDR2 is FNYEAQ.

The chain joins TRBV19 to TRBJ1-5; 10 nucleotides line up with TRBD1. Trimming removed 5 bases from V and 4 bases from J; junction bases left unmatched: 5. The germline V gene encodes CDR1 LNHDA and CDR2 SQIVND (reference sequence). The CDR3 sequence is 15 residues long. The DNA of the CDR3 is TGTGCCAGTAGTCGACAGGGGGCTGGAAATCAGCCCCAGCATTTT. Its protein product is CASSRQGAGNQPQHF.

The CDR3 sequence: CASSSYVIGELFF. DNA of the CDR3: TGTGCCAGCAGTTCCTACGTTATCGGGGAGCTGTTTTTT. The V and J genes are TRBV28 and TRBJ2-2; D remains unclear. The V and J ends lost 4 bases and 7 bases respectively, with 10 bases between them. The CDR3 has 13 amino acids. CDR1 and CDR2 from the germline V gene are MDHEN and SYDVKM.

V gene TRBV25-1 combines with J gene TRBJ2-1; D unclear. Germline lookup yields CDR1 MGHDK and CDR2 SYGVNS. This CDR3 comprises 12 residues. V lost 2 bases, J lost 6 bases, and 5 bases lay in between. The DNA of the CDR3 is TGTGCCAGCAGTGAAGATGCCAATGAGCAGTTCTTC. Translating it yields CASSEDANEQFF.

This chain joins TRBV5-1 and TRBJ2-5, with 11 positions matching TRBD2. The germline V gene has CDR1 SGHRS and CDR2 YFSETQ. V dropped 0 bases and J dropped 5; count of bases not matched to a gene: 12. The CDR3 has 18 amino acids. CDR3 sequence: CASSLAPSTSGVPETQYF. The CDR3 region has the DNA TGCGCCAGCAGCTTGGCCCCGTCGACTAGCGGGGTCCCTGAGACCCAGTACTTC. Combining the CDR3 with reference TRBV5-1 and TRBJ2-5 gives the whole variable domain KAGVTQTPRYLIKTRGQQVTLSCSPISGHRSVSWYQQTPGQGLQFLFEYFSETQRNKGNFPGRFSGRQFSNSRSEMNVSTLELGDSALYLCASSLAPSTSGVPETQYFGPGTRLLVL.

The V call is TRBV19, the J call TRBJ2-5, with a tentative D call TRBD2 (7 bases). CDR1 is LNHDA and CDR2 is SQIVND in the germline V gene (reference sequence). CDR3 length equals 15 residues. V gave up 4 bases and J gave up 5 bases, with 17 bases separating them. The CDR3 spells CASSSRGGAAETQYF. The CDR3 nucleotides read TGTGCCAGTAGTAGTAGGGGGGGGGCCGCGGAGACCCAGTACTTC.

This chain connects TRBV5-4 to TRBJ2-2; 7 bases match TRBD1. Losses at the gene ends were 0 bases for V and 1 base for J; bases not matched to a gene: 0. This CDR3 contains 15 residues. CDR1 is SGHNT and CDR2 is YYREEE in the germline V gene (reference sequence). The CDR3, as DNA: TGTGCCAGCAGCTTGGACAGGGGGAACACCGGGGAGCTGTTTTTT. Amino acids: CASSLDRGNTGELFF.

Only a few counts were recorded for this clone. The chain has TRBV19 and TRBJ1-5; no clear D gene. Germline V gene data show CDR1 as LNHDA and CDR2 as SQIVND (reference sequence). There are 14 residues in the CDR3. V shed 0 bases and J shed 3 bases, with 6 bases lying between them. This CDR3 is CASSIDRFNQPQHF. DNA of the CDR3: TGTGCCAGTAGTATAGACAGATTCAATCAGCCCCAGCATTTT.

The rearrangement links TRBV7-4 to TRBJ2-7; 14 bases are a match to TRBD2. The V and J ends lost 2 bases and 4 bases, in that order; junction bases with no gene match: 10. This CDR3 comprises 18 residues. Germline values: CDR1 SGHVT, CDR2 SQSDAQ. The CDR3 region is CASSLTTSGGVLFYEQYV. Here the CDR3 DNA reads TGTGCCAGCAGCTTAACGACTAGCGGGGGGGTCTTATTTTACGAGCAGTACGTC.

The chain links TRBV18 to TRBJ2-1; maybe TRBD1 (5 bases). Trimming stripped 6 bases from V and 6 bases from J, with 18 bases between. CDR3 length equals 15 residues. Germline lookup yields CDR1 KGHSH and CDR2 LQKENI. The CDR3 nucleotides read TGTGCCAGCTCCCTGACAGTCCCAACCGGCAATGAGCAGTTCTTC. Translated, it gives CASSLTVPTGNEQFF.

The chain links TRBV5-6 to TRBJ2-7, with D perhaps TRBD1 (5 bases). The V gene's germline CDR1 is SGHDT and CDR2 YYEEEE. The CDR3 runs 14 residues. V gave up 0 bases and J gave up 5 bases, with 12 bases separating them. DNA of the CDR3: TGTGCCAGCAGCTTGGAAGGGGCGGTGAACGAGCAGTACGTC. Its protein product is CASSLEGAVNEQYV.

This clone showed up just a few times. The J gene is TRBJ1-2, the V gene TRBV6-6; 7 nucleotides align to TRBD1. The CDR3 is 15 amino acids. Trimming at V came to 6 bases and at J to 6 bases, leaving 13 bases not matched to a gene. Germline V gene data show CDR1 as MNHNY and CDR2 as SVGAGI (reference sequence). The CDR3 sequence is CASSQNRGGRNGYTF. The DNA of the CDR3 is TGTGCCAGCAGCCAGAACAGGGGAGGGAGAAATGGCTACACCTTC.

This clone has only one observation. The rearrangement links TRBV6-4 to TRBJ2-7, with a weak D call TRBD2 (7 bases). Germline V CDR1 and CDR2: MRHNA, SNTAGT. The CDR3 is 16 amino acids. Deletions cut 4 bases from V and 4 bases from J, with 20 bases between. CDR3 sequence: CASSALRRGGAYEQYV. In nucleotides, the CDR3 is TGTGCCAGCAGTGCCCTTCGGAGGGGGGGGGCTTACGAGCAGTACGTC.